This T cell receptor beta chain was found in a study of shared clonotypes between healthy human individuals. In the study overall: Serving as donors were two women and three men, whose ages spanned 18 to 49.

V trimming: 5 bases; J trimming: 5 bases; junction bases outside the gene matches: 9. This CDR3 has 15 residues. Germline CDR1 SGHAT, CDR2 FQNNGV. A deep-level run was used for the assay. As handled by the study authors: ImmunoSEQ gave junction-only sequences without quality scores, so filtering differed. Sequencing was performed with immunoSEQ multiplex PCR; in TCRdb, only in-frame clones are kept and a portion is missing. Clone size and V and J calls were adopted from that table, with D and trimming inferred from the DNA. Among over 2 million clones, 90% to 95% were seen once, and the ten largest hold 0.1% to 0.15%. Splitting of CD4+ cells produced CD45RA+ naive and CD45RA-negative memory subsets.

The sequence derives from a man between 18 and 29 years old in good health. The specimen sequenced was naive CD4+ T cells sorted from blood. Subset noted: CD45RA+ positively selected. The chain uses TRBV11-2 and TRBJ2-5; TRBD2 aligns across 9 bases. The CDR3 region has the DNA TGTGCCAGCAGCGCCCGGACTAGCGACCGGGAGACCCAGTACTTC. This sequence encodes CASSARTSDRETQYF.